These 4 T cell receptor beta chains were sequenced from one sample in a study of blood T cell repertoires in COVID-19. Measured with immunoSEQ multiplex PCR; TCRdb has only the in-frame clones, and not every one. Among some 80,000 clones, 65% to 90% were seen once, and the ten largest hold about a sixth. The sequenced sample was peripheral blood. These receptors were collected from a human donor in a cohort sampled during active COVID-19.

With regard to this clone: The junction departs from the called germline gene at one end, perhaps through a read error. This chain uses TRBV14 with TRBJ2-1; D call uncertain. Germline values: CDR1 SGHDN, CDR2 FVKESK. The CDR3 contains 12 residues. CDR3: CASSRAYKEQFF. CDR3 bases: TGTGCCAGCAGCCGGGCGTACAAGGAGCAGTTCTTC.

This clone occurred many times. The CDR3 protein is CASSGRTGLNTGELFF. The CDR3 DNA is TGTGCCAGCTCAGGACGGACAGGGCTGAACACCGGGGAGCTGTTTTTT. The chain employs TRBV18 and TRBJ2-2; 8 nucleotides match TRBD1. The germline V gene encodes CDR1 KGHSH and CDR2 LQKENI. Trimming took 5 bases from V and 1 from J; bases not matched to a gene: 6. The CDR3 has 16 residues. The entire variable domain, with the rest obtained from reference TRBV18 and TRBJ2-2, is as follows: NAGVMQNPRHLVRRRGQEARLRCSPMKGHSHVYWYRQLPEEGLKFMVYLQKENIIDESGMPKERFSAEFPKEGPSILRIQQVVRGDSAAYFCASSGRTGLNTGELFFGEGSRLTVL.

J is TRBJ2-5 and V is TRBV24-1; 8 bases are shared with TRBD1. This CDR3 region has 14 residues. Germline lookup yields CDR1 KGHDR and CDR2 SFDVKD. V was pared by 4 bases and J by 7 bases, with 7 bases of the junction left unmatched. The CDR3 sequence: CATSESQGARTQYF. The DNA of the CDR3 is TGTGCCACCAGTGAATCCCAGGGGGCGCGGACCCAGTACTTC.

Written as DNA, the CDR3 is TGTGCCAGTAGTATAGATAACTCTAGGCCCAACACTGAAGCTTTCTTT. As protein: CASSIDNSRPNTEAFF. The chain links TRBV19 to TRBJ1-1; D is unresolved. Germline lookup yields CDR1 LNHDA and CDR2 SQIVND (reference sequence). This CDR3 comprises 16 residues. Trimming stripped 0 bases from V and 2 bases from J, with 13 bases between. Combining the CDR3 with reference TRBV19 and TRBJ1-1 gives the whole variable domain DGGITQSPKYLFRKEGQNVTLSCEQNLNHDAMYWYRQDPGQGLRLIYYSQIVNDFQKGDIAEGYSVSREKKESFPLTVTSAQKNPTAFYLCASSIDNSRPNTEAFFGQGTRLTVV.